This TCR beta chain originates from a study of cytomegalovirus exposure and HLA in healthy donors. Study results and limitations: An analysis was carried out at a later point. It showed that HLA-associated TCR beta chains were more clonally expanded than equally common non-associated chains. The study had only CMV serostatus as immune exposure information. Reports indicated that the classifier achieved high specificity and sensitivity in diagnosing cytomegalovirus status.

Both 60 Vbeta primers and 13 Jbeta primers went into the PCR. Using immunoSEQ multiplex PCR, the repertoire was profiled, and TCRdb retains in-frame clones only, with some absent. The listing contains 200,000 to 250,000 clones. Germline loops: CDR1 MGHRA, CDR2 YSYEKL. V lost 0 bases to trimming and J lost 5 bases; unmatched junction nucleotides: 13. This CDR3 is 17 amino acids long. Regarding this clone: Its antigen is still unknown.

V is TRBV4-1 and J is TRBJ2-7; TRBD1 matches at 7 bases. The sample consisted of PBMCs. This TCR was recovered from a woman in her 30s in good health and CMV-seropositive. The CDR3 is CASSQEGQGVQRNEQYF. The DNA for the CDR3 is TGCGCCAGCAGCCAAGAGGGGCAGGGGGTTCAAAGGAACGAGCAGTACTTC.